These 13 T cell receptor beta chains came from one sample sequenced in a study of cytotoxic CD8 clonotypes in ibrutinib-treated CLL. This table comes from immunoSEQ multiplex PCR, and its TCRdb copy is limited to in-frame clones, with some not included. The table records 90,000 to 95,000 clones, around 77% of them present only once. This sample comprised PBMCs, obtained after 24 months of ibrutinib treatment. These receptors all stem from a human donor with chronic lymphocytic leukemia.

The rearrangement uses TRBV9 and TRBJ2-5; 7 nucleotides match TRBD1. The CDR3 has 15 amino acids. Per germline, CDR1 SGDLS and CDR2 YYNGEE. Trimming took 0 bases from V and 2 from J; bases not matched to a gene: 4. The CDR3 sequence: CASSVEGAMQETQYF. The CDR3 DNA follows: TGTGCCAGCAGCGTAGAGGGGGCCATGCAAGAGACCCAGTACTTC. Supplemented by reference TRBV9 and TRBJ2-5, the full variable domain reads DSGVTQTPKHLITATGQRVTLRCSPRSGDLSVYWYQQSLDQGLQFLIQYYNGEERAKGNILERFSAQQFPDLHSELNLSSLELGDSALYFCASSVEGAMQETQYFGPGTRLLVL.

This clone was found once. The chain joins TRBV5-1 to TRBJ1-3, with D possibly being TRBD1 (5 bases). V was cut by 1 base and J by 4 bases, with 9 bases left in between. The germline V gene encodes CDR1 SGHRS and CDR2 YFSETQ. The CDR3 runs 14 residues. This chain's CDR3 is CASSLPGIGNTIYF. In DNA form, the CDR3 reads TGCGCCAGCAGCTTGCCAGGGATCGGAAACACCATATATTTT. The entire variable domain, with the rest obtained from reference TRBV5-1 and TRBJ1-3, is as follows: KAGVTQTPRYLIKTRGQQVTLSCSPISGHRSVSWYQQTPGQGLQFLFEYFSETQRNKGNFPGRFSGRQFSNSRSEMNVSTLELGDSALYLCASSLPGIGNTIYFGEGSWLTVV.

The chain couples TRBV4-2 to TRBJ2-1, with TRBD2 matching 12 bases. Germline V gives CDR1 LGHNA, CDR2 YNFKEQ. V shed 0 bases, J shed 5 bases, and the junction held 5 bases outside the gene matches. The CDR3 has 17 residues. The CDR3 bases are TGTGCCAGCAGCCAAGAGGGCGGACTAGCGGGGAACAATGAGCAGTTCTTC. It is translated as CASSQEGGLAGNNEQFF.

The rearrangement uses TRBV15 and TRBJ2-3; 9 bases fit TRBD2. Germline CDR1 is LNHNV and CDR2 is YYDKDF (reference sequence). The CDR3 consists of 17 residues. J gave up 6 bases and V 0 bases, and 10 bases lay outside the gene matches. CDR3 residues: CATSRDSAGGLLDTQYF. The CDR3 DNA follows: TGTGCCACCAGCAGAGATTCGGCGGGAGGGCTTTTGGATACGCAGTATTTT.

The gene calls are TRBV30 and TRBJ1-5; 11 positions agree with TRBD1. CDR1 GTSNPN and CDR2 SVGIG come from the germline V gene (reference sequence). This CDR3 is built from 14 residues. V lost 4 bases to trimming and J lost 6 bases; unmatched junction nucleotides: 5. The CDR3 bases are TGTGCCTGGAACCGGGACAGGGGGAGTCAGCCCCAGCATTTT. Protein sequence: CAWNRDRGSQPQHF.

The chain recombines TRBV9 with TRBJ2-3; tentatively, D is TRBD2 (6 bases). Germline lookup yields CDR1 SGDLS and CDR2 YYNGEE. This CDR3 has 13 amino acids. Trimming took off 4 bases at V and 3 bases at J, with 9 bases between the two ends. The CDR3 DNA is TGTGCCAGCAGCCGGGACTTTACAGATACGCAGTATTTT. Its protein product is CASSRDFTDTQYF.

The V gene is TRBV7-2, the J gene TRBJ2-3, with D perhaps TRBD1 or TRBD2 (5 bases each). The germline CDR1 and CDR2 sequences are SGHTA and FQGNSA. V lost 4 bases, J lost 1 base, and 9 bases lay in between. The length of the CDR3 is 14 residues. The CDR3 loop reads CASSSGARTDTQYF. The DNA for the CDR3 is TGTGCCAGCAGCTCCGGGGCACGCACAGATACGCAGTATTTT.

A few counts support this clone. The V and J genes are TRBV30 and TRBJ1-5, with TRBD1 identical over 10 bases. Germline CDR1 GTSNPN, CDR2 SVGIG (reference sequence). V lost 1 base and J lost 3; bases outside the gene matches: 6. The CDR3 length is 16 residues. CDR3 loop: CAWSGGDRGLNQPQHF. CDR3 DNA: TGTGCCTGGAGTGGAGGGGACAGGGGTCTCAATCAGCCCCAGCATTTT.

This sequence joins TRBV5-8 and TRBJ2-1; D gene ambiguous. Per the germline V gene, CDR1 is SGHTS and CDR2 is YDEGEE. CDR3 length equals 15 residues. The V gene lost 2 bases and the J gene lost 0 bases, with 9 bases spanning the gap. DNA of the CDR3: TGTGCCAGCAGCTTACAAGGCGCCTCCTACAATGAGCAGTTCTTC. It codes for CASSLQGASYNEQFF. The variable domain in full, completed from reference TRBV5-8 and TRBJ2-1, reads EAGVTQSPTHLIKTRGQQATLRCSPISGHTSVYWYQQALGLGLQFLLWYDEGEERNRGNFPPRFSGRQFPNYSSELNVNALELEDSALYLCASSLQGASYNEQFFGPGTRLTVL.

The genes are TRBV18 and TRBJ2-7; 7 bases align to TRBD2. CDR3 size: 14 residues. V lost 6 bases, J lost 2 bases, and 7 bases stayed unmatched. CDR1 is KGHSH, CDR2 LQKENI, per germline. CDR3: CASSQASGPYEQYF. In nucleotides, the CDR3 is TGTGCCAGCTCCCAGGCTAGCGGTCCCTACGAGCAGTACTTC.

The chain combines TRBV18 with TRBJ2-7, with a possible D match to TRBD2 (6 bases). The CDR3 spans 15 residues. Trimming removed 0 bases from V and 0 bases from J, with 9 bases in between. Germline V gives CDR1 KGHSH, CDR2 LQKENI. DNA of the CDR3: TGTGCCAGCTCACCACCTAGCGGTAGCTCCTACGAGCAGTACTTC. This sequence encodes CASSPPSGSSYEQYF.

The chain has TRBV6-1 and TRBJ2-7; TRBD1 matches 9 bases. Germline V CDR1 and CDR2: MNHNS, SASEGT. The junction had 10 bases not matched to a gene; V was cut back by 11 bases and J by 8 bases. CDR3 length: 12 residues. CDR3 region: CAGGTGILKQYF. The CDR3 DNA reads TGTGCCGGCGGGACAGGGATTTTGAAGCAGTACTTC.

This chain uses TRBV28 with TRBJ1-2; TRBD1 matches 8 bases. The germline V gene has CDR1 MDHEN and CDR2 SYDVKM. Trimming took 11 bases from V and 3 from J; bases not matched to a gene: 14. This CDR3 contains 15 residues. The CDR3 coding sequence is TGTGCCGTACCAGTCCGGACAGGGAGCTACTATGGCTACACCTTC. This codes for CAVPVRTGSYYGYTF.